This T cell receptor beta chain derives from a study of metastatic and nonmetastatic thyroid tumors (dated by TCRdb to 2018 to 2021). About the full investigation: Repertoires were compared across peripheral blood and tumor or nodule tissue samples from malignant and benign thyroid patients. Summary of the overall study and its limitations: In both blood and tumor samples, TCR beta diversity was reported to be significantly higher in malignant tumors than in benign nodules.

This clone is classified as medium-sized (0.01 to 0.1%). Its antigen is currently not known. No clone much larger than this one lies a single base away; base qualities are absent. The germline V gene (reference sequence) yields LNHDA for CDR1 and SQIVND for CDR2. The CDR3 holds 13 amino acids from the cysteine to the phenylalanine. Of the read, only the CDR3 DNA is kept; its 39 bases are in frame from base 1. From V the trimming removes 4 bases and from J it removes 6 bases, while the gene matches leave 3 bases of the junction unaccounted for. Receptor libraries were prepared by PCR. The sequencing machine was an Illumina HiSeq 4000. High-throughput sequencing was used to profile the CDR3 region of the TCR beta-chain in every patient. On the study's bioinformatics: The researchers built a classifier to tell apart papillary thyroid cancer patients with distant metastasis, based on CDR3 differences among clinicopathological groups. The Shannon index was used to assess repertoire diversity, and the Morisita-Horn index was used to assess tumor-blood repertoire similarity. The public reads were run again by TCRdb, first through fastp at Q25 and then through MiXCR, and only productive beta chains were kept. The V and J calls and clone size come from TCRdb's table, not from the authors' own analysis. The sample includes about 13,000 clones, with 24% observed a single time. The leading ten clones occupy roughly three fifths of the sample.

No treatment had been received by any patient before thyroid surgery. The study retrospectively analysed patient clinical samples collected from about 2012 to 2019 using T-cell receptor beta sequencing. The material sequenced was blood. The receptor's source is a male donor with papillary thyroid cancer or a benign thyroid nodule (not recorded which). Some clones in this sample may be carry-over from other donors' samples. The rearranged chain carries TRBV19 and TRBJ2-7; TRBD1 lines up with 10 middle nucleotides. The DNA sequence is given as TGTGCCAGTAGTACCGGGACAGGGGTCGAGCAGTACTTC. Its translation is CASSTGTGVEQYF.